A selection of T cell receptor beta chains follows, all from one sample in a study of cytomegalovirus exposure and HLA in healthy donors. Clones were sequenced by immunoSEQ multiplex PCR, and TCRdb holds only the in-frame ones, with some missing. The table records 100,000 or so clones, roughly 76% of them present only once. The sample consisted of PBMCs. The origin of the receptors is a man aged 40-49 years in good health and CMV-seronegative. The CDR3 runs from the conserved cysteine through the conserved F or W. The order of the fields is D gene, J gene, clone size, V gene, CDR3 protein, CDR3 DNA. A D gene is named only where the DNA matches it firmly. A row's size may be missing; if present it is once, few, many or a size class.

D gene: TRBD1
J gene: TRBJ1-2
clone size: few
V gene: TRBV5-4
CDR3 protein: CASSLGDRGGDGYTF
CDR3 DNA: TGTGCCAGCAGCTTGGGGGACAGGGGCGGAGATGGCTACACCTTC

D gene: NA
J gene: TRBJ2-2
clone size: NA
V gene: TRBV19
CDR3 protein: CASSIEDTRSYTGELFF
CDR3 DNA: TGTGCCAGTAGTATAGAAGATACGAGATCCTACACCGGGGAGCTGTTTTTT

D gene: TRBD1
J gene: TRBJ1-3
clone size: NA
V gene: TRBV30
CDR3 protein: CASDRVSGNTIYF
CDR3 DNA: TGTGCCAGTGACAGGGTCTCTGGAAACACCATATATTTT

D gene: NA
J gene: TRBJ2-5
clone size: NA
V gene: TRBV14
CDR3 protein: CASTSLDTETQYF
CDR3 DNA: TGTGCCAGCACCTCACTAGATACCGAGACCCAGTACTTC

D gene: NA
J gene: TRBJ1-3
clone size: NA
V gene: TRBV28
CDR3 protein: CASSIQENTIYF
CDR3 DNA: TGTGCCAGCAGTATACAGGAAAACACCATATATTTT

D gene: TRBD1
J gene: TRBJ2-1
clone size: NA
V gene: TRBV9
CDR3 protein: CASSVTGTEYNEQFF
CDR3 DNA: TGTGCCAGCAGCGTTACCGGGACAGAATACAATGAGCAGTTCTTC

D gene: NA
J gene: TRBJ1-4
clone size: NA
V gene: TRBV11-1
CDR3 protein: CASSISGGRDNEKLFF
CDR3 DNA: TGTGCCAGCAGCATCTCCGGAGGACGAGATAATGAAAAACTGTTTTTT

D gene: TRBD1
J gene: TRBJ1-1
clone size: once
V gene: TRBV19
CDR3 protein: CASSTSRQGASYEAFF
CDR3 DNA: TGTGCCAGTAGTACCTCTCGACAGGGGGCGTCTTATGAAGCTTTCTTT

D gene: TRBD1
J gene: TRBJ1-4
clone size: few
V gene: TRBV5-1
CDR3 protein: CASGPGQYNEKLFF
CDR3 DNA: TGCGCCAGCGGACCGGGACAGTATAATGAAAAACTGTTTTTT

D gene: NA
J gene: TRBJ1-6
clone size: NA
V gene: TRBV2
CDR3 protein: CATPSGGVGSPLHF
CDR3 DNA: TGTGCCACTCCAAGTGGGGGGGTTGGTTCACCCCTCCACTTT

D gene: TRBD1
J gene: TRBJ2-5
clone size: once
V gene: TRBV7-2
CDR3 protein: CASSVRGLETQYF
CDR3 DNA: TGTGCCAGCAGCGTCAGGGGGCTAGAGACCCAGTACTTC

D gene: TRBD2
J gene: TRBJ2-3
clone size: NA
V gene: TRBV27
CDR3 protein: CASSLLGGVAGGPPYF
CDR3 DNA: TGTGCCAGCAGTTTATTAGGCGGGGTAGCGGGGGGCCCTCCGTATTTT

D gene: NA
J gene: TRBJ2-5
clone size: NA
V gene: TRBV13
CDR3 protein: CASSPERLDFQETQYF
CDR3 DNA: TGTGCCAGCAGCCCTGAACGACTCGATTTTCAAGAGACCCAGTACTTC

D gene: TRBD2
J gene: TRBJ2-1
clone size: NA
V gene: TRBV2
CDR3 protein: CASSRLAGAQAQFF
CDR3 DNA: TGTGCCAGCTCTAGACTAGCGGGGGCCCAGGCGCAGTTCTTC

D gene: TRBD1
J gene: TRBJ1-1
clone size: NA
V gene: TRBV10-1
CDR3 protein: CASRGDRLNTEAFF
CDR3 DNA: TGCGCCAGCAGGGGGGACAGACTGAACACTGAAGCTTTCTTT

D gene: TRBD1
J gene: TRBJ2-5
clone size: NA
V gene: TRBV27
CDR3 protein: CASSLGQGSQETQYF
CDR3 DNA: TGTGCCAGCAGCCTTGGACAGGGTAGTCAAGAGACCCAGTACTTC

D gene: NA
J gene: TRBJ2-1
clone size: once
V gene: TRBV7-2
CDR3 protein: CASSAGPMIAEQFF
CDR3 DNA: TGTGCCAGCAGCGCGGGACCTATGATTGCTGAGCAGTTCTTC

D gene: TRBD1
J gene: TRBJ1-5
clone size: NA
V gene: TRBV10-3
CDR3 protein: CATKGQGVEGNQPQHF
CDR3 DNA: TGTGCCACTAAGGGACAGGGGGTCGAGGGCAATCAGCCCCAGCATTTT

D gene: TRBD1
J gene: TRBJ2-1
clone size: NA
V gene: TRBV2
CDR3 protein: CASSAGQGSYNEQFF
CDR3 DNA: TGTGCCAGCAGCGCGGGACAGGGATCCTACAATGAGCAGTTCTTC

D gene: TRBD1
J gene: TRBJ1-2
clone size: few
V gene: TRBV19
CDR3 protein: CASSPSDRVYGYTF
CDR3 DNA: TGTGCCAGTAGTCCATCGGACAGGGTCTATGGCTACACCTTC

D gene: NA
J gene: TRBJ2-1
clone size: few
V gene: TRBV5-1
CDR3 protein: CASSLGVGGPLTEQFF
CDR3 DNA: TGCGCCAGCAGCTTGGGGGTGGGGGGGCCTTTAACTGAGCAGTTCTTC

D gene: NA
J gene: TRBJ1-4
clone size: NA
V gene: TRBV4-1
CDR3 protein: CASSQDKQAREKLFF
CDR3 DNA: TGCGCCAGCAGCCAAGATAAACAGGCCCGCGAAAAACTGTTTTTT

D gene: NA
J gene: TRBJ2-7
clone size: NA
V gene: TRBV7-8
CDR3 protein: CASSSEEISYEQYF
CDR3 DNA: TGTGCCAGCAGCTCAGAAGAAATTTCCTACGAGCAGTACTTC

D gene: NA
J gene: TRBJ2-1
clone size: few
V gene: TRBV7-9
CDR3 protein: CSSSLEYRVNEQFF
CDR3 DNA: TGTTCCAGCAGCTTAGAGTACAGGGTGAATGAGCAGTTCTTC

D gene: TRBD2
J gene: TRBJ2-3
clone size: NA
V gene: TRBV19
CDR3 protein: CASSTGLAGGRDTQYF
CDR3 DNA: TGTGCCAGTAGTACCGGACTAGCGGGGGGTCGGGATACGCAGTATTTT

D gene: NA
J gene: TRBJ1-6
clone size: NA
V gene: TRBV4-2
CDR3 protein: CASSQEAGAYNSPLHF
CDR3 DNA: TGTGCCAGCAGCCAAGAGGCAGGGGCGTATAATTCACCCCTCCACTTT

D gene: TRBD1
J gene: TRBJ1-6
clone size: NA
V gene: TRBV28
CDR3 protein: CASRTGNSPLHF
CDR3 DNA: TGTGCCAGCAGGACAGGGAATTCACCCCTCCACTTT

D gene: TRBD1
J gene: TRBJ1-5
clone size: NA
V gene: TRBV4-1
CDR3 protein: CASSPLHRGTGSNQPQHF
CDR3 DNA: TGCGCCAGCAGCCCTCTTCACAGGGGGACTGGAAGCAATCAGCCCCAGCATTTT

D gene: NA
J gene: TRBJ2-5
clone size: NA
V gene: TRBV30
CDR3 protein: CAWSIGGAGETQYF
CDR3 DNA: TGTGCCTGGAGTATTGGGGGGGCTGGAGAGACCCAGTACTTC

D gene: TRBD2
J gene: TRBJ2-2
clone size: NA
V gene: TRBV4-2
CDR3 protein: CASSMGMGLAGVTGELFF
CDR3 DNA: TGTGCCAGCAGCATGGGAATGGGACTAGCGGGGGTGACCGGGGAGCTGTTTTTT

D gene: NA
J gene: TRBJ1-1
clone size: NA
V gene: TRBV2
CDR3 protein: CASRSGAMNTEAFF
CDR3 DNA: TGTGCCAGCAGGTCAGGGGCCATGAACACTGAAGCTTTCTTT

D gene: NA
J gene: TRBJ1-1
clone size: NA
V gene: TRBV6-5
CDR3 protein: CASSFSMNTEAFF
CDR3 DNA: TGTGCCAGCAGTTTTTCAATGAACACTGAAGCTTTCTTT

D gene: TRBD1
J gene: TRBJ1-1
clone size: once
V gene: TRBV4-1
CDR3 protein: CASSQRTGEAFF
CDR3 DNA: TGCGCCAGCAGCCAACGGACAGGGGAAGCTTTCTTT

D gene: NA
J gene: TRBJ1-3
clone size: NA
V gene: TRBV7-9
CDR3 protein: CSSSFHSGNTIYF
CDR3 DNA: TGTTCCAGCAGCTTTCACTCTGGAAACACCATATATTTT

D gene: TRBD1
J gene: TRBJ2-3
clone size: NA
V gene: TRBV7-9
CDR3 protein: CASSLEQGAGTDTQYF
CDR3 DNA: TGTGCCAGCAGCTTAGAACAGGGGGCCGGCACAGATACGCAGTATTTT

D gene: TRBD1
J gene: TRBJ2-7
clone size: NA
V gene: TRBV16
CDR3 protein: CASSHATGGNDEQYF
CDR3 DNA: TGTGCCAGCAGCCATGCCACAGGGGGCAACGACGAGCAGTACTTC

D gene: NA
J gene: TRBJ2-3
clone size: NA
V gene: TRBV29-1
CDR3 protein: CSVATGGFDTQYF
CDR3 DNA: TGCAGCGTTGCGACAGGAGGTTTTGATACGCAGTATTTT

D gene: NA
J gene: TRBJ1-5
clone size: few
V gene: TRBV19
CDR3 protein: CASSNQGGAQPQHF
CDR3 DNA: TGTGCCAGTAGTAATCAAGGGGGGGCTCAGCCCCAGCATTTT

D gene: TRBD1
J gene: TRBJ1-4
clone size: once
V gene: TRBV5-1
CDR3 protein: CASSLGTVNEKLFF
CDR3 DNA: TGCGCCAGCAGCCTCGGGACAGTAAATGAAAAACTGTTTTTT

D gene: NA
J gene: TRBJ2-2
clone size: NA
V gene: TRBV5-8
CDR3 protein: CASRRGRTGNTGELFF
CDR3 DNA: TGTGCCAGCAGGCGGGGTAGAACAGGGAACACCGGGGAGCTGTTTTTT

D gene: NA
J gene: TRBJ1-3
clone size: NA
V gene: TRBV18
CDR3 protein: CASSPLTGSGNTIYF
CDR3 DNA: TGTGCCAGCTCACCCCTGACAGGCTCTGGAAACACCATATATTTT

D gene: TRBD1
J gene: TRBJ1-1
clone size: NA
V gene: TRBV5-1
CDR3 protein: CASSWDRRGRDTEAFF
CDR3 DNA: TGCGCCAGCAGCTGGGACCGGAGGGGGCGGGACACTGAAGCTTTCTTT

D gene: NA
J gene: TRBJ2-5
clone size: NA
V gene: TRBV7-3
CDR3 protein: CASSLLPEETQYF
CDR3 DNA: TGTGCCAGCAGCTTACTTCCGGAAGAGACCCAGTACTTC

D gene: TRBD1
J gene: TRBJ1-2
clone size: NA
V gene: TRBV30
CDR3 protein: CAWTPTGYHGYTF
CDR3 DNA: TGTGCCTGGACACCGACAGGGTATCATGGCTACACCTTC

D gene: NA
J gene: TRBJ2-4
clone size: NA
V gene: TRBV28
CDR3 protein: CASSSWTGIAKNIQYF
CDR3 DNA: TGTGCCAGCAGTTCATGGACGGGGATAGCCAAAAACATTCAGTACTTC

D gene: NA
J gene: TRBJ1-5
clone size: NA
V gene: TRBV6-5
CDR3 protein: CASSLSAGNQPQHF
CDR3 DNA: TGTGCCAGCAGCTTATCAGCGGGCAATCAGCCCCAGCATTTT

D gene: TRBD2
J gene: TRBJ2-7
clone size: once
V gene: TRBV14
CDR3 protein: CASSLGGGRNEQYF
CDR3 DNA: TGTGCCAGCAGCCTCGGGGGGGGGAGGAACGAGCAGTACTTC

D gene: TRBD1
J gene: TRBJ1-1
clone size: NA
V gene: TRBV4-1
CDR3 protein: CASSPGQGTLNTEAFF
CDR3 DNA: TGCGCCAGCAGCCCGGGACAGGGAACTTTGAACACTGAAGCTTTCTTT

D gene: NA
J gene: TRBJ1-1
clone size: once
V gene: TRBV29-1
CDR3 protein: CSVRRGPEAFF
CDR3 DNA: TGCAGCGTCCGTCGGGGTCCTGAAGCTTTCTTT

D gene: TRBD1
J gene: TRBJ2-7
clone size: NA
V gene: TRBV7-9
CDR3 protein: CASSRTTGLNYEQYF
CDR3 DNA: TGTGCCAGCAGCCGGACGACAGGGCTAAACTACGAGCAGTACTTC

D gene: NA
J gene: TRBJ1-3
clone size: few
V gene: TRBV11-3
CDR3 protein: CASSLENGNTIYF
CDR3 DNA: TGTGCCAGCAGCTTGGAGAATGGAAACACCATATATTTT

D gene: TRBD1
J gene: TRBJ2-2
clone size: few
V gene: TRBV10-3
CDR3 protein: CAISEDRGNTGELFF
CDR3 DNA: TGTGCCATCAGTGAGGACAGGGGGAACACCGGGGAGCTGTTTTTT

D gene: NA
J gene: TRBJ1-5
clone size: NA
V gene: TRBV7-9
CDR3 protein: CSSSLIGDQPQHF
CDR3 DNA: TGTTCCAGCAGCTTAATCGGTGATCAGCCCCAGCATTTT

D gene: TRBD2
J gene: TRBJ2-3
clone size: NA
V gene: TRBV7-3
CDR3 protein: CASSDSGGATDTQYF
CDR3 DNA: TGTGCCAGCAGCGATAGCGGGGGGGCAACAGATACGCAGTATTTT